A selection of T cell receptor beta chains follows, all from one sample in a study of CD8+CD57+ T cells in acquired aplastic anemia. TCRdb re-called the reads through MiXCR, storing one row per CDR3 protein. The table includes 150,000 to 200,000 distinct CDR3 sequences, 45% to 55% detected once. The sample comprised sorted CD4+, CD8+, or CD8+CD57+ T cells (not recorded which) from PBMCs. These receptors came from a human donor with aplastic anemia. Both conserved end residues are part of each CDR3. D genes are given only for firm matches.

d_gene	v_gene	j_gene	len	CDR3aa
TRBD1	TRBV20-1	TRBJ2-7	12	CSVVKGALEQYF
-	TRBV6-2/TRBV6-3	TRBJ1-3	18	CASSYSGRGRNSGNTIYF
-	TRBV29-1	TRBJ2-2	15	CSVEVQRVGAGELFF
-	TRBV25-1	TRBJ2-7	14	CASRPGDGAYEQYF
-	TRBV6-6	TRBJ2-3	16	CASSYRAMSQPDTQYF
TRBD2	TRBV7-2	TRBJ2-5	16	CASSSRLAGGVETQYF
-	TRBV24-1	TRBJ1-1	13	CATTSHSETEAFF
TRBD1	TRBV2	TRBJ2-5	13	CASNGQAEETQYF
TRBD1	TRBV7-6	TRBJ2-3	15	CASSFGTDMEDTQYF
TRBD2	TRBV20-1	TRBJ2-2	18	CSASTGTSGRVNTGELFF
TRBD2	TRBV9	TRBJ2-1	14	CASNPGLVLREQFF
-	TRBV5-1	TRBJ2-1	16	CASSLDLGSDSNEQFF
TRBD2	TRBV7-6	TRBJ2-5	16	CASSPMTSGSQETQYF
-	TRBV29-1	TRBJ1-2	11	CSVEISDGYTF
TRBD1	TRBV27	TRBJ1-1	17	CASSFRPGQGNIAEAFF
-	TRBV20-1	TRBJ1-1	13	CSARTDMNTEAFF
TRBD1	TRBV25-1	TRBJ2-2	14	CASSSGQVPGELFF
-	TRBV12-5	TRBJ1-3	14	CASGLPSSGNTIYF
TRBD2	TRBV24-1	TRBJ2-2	17	CATSAWDSGANTGELFF
TRBD2	TRBV20-1	TRBJ2-3	14	CSAVWGLGTDTQYF
-	TRBV10-2	TRBJ1-2	15	CASSESDRPMYGYTF
-	TRBV20-1	TRBJ2-5	11	CSVGRSETQYF
TRBD1	TRBV5-1	TRBJ1-2	14	CASSEGQGTSGYTF
-	TRBV7-9	TRBJ1-2	15	CASSLVQGRSDGYTF